The T cell receptor (beta chain) under discussion was sequenced for a study of CD8 T cells in Susac syndrome. As regards this clonotype: What it binds is unknown.

Study findings and constraints: Only a relatively small number of individuals were included in the TCR sequencing and HLA analysis.

Reverse transcription of roughly 0.45 to 1 ug RNA was performed with random hexamers. Via MiXCR, TCRdb re-called the immunoSEQ multiplex PCR reads, giving one row per CDR3 protein. Of 100,000 to 150,000 distinct CDR3 sequences listed, about 96% were seen once; the top ten hold over 0.1%. The CDR3 consists of 12 residues. Germline V gene lookup returns CDR1 MNHEY and CDR2 SMNVEV (reference sequence). V lost 6 bases to trimming and J lost 6 bases, with 11 bases between them. This receptor was identified in a human donor in good health. This chain joins TRBV27 and TRBJ1-2; D is undetermined. The material sequenced was CD4+ T cells from PBMCs. CDR3: CASSKTGHGYTF. In nucleotides, the CDR3 is TGTGCCAGCAGCAAGACCGGCCATGGCTACACCTTC.